The 22 T cell receptor beta chains presented below share a single source sample, sequenced in a study of blood T cell repertoires in COVID-19. This table comes from immunoSEQ multiplex PCR, and its TCRdb copy is limited to in-frame clones, with some not included. The sample includes tens of thousands of clones, 80% to 90% seen only once; the top ten take approximately 6%. Sequences were obtained from peripheral blood. Receptors originate from a woman aged 60-70 years with COVID-19, enrolled during active disease.

The rearrangement links TRBV6-5 to TRBJ1-2, with D perhaps TRBD1 (5 bases). Germline assignment: CDR1 MNHEY and CDR2 SVGAGI. CDR3 length: 14 residues. Trimming stripped 8 bases from V and 5 bases from J, with 18 bases between. This CDR3 is CASETITGKYGYTF. DNA for the CDR3: TGTGCCAGCGAGACAATAACAGGAAAGTATGGCTACACCTTC.

The V gene is TRBV6-5, the J gene TRBJ1-5; no clear D gene. Trimming cost V 10 bases and J 0 bases, with 16 bases left between them. The germline gives CDR1 MNHEY, CDR2 SVGAGI. The CDR3 contains 15 residues. DNA for the CDR3: TGTGCCACTCAAACCCGGAGAAATAGCAATCAGCCCCAGCATTTT. Translated: CATQTRRNSNQPQHF.

The V and J genes are TRBV4-1 and TRBJ2-2, with TRBD1 matching over 12 bases. CDR3 length: 17 amino acids. V was pared by 1 base and J by 3 bases, with 3 bases of the junction left unmatched. CDR1 and CDR2 (germline): MGHRA, YSYEKL. CDR3 nucleotide sequence: TGCGCCAGCAGCCAAGTGGGACAGGGGGCTTACACCGGGGAGCTGTTTTTT. Translation gives CASSQVGQGAYTGELFF.

The V and J genes are TRBV6-6 and TRBJ1-4; D perhaps matches TRBD1 (6 bases). The V gene lost 5 bases and the J gene lost 4 bases, with 14 bases spanning the gap. The CDR3 length is 15 residues. The germline gives CDR1 MNHNY, CDR2 SVGAGI (reference sequence). The CDR3 DNA reads TGTGCCAGCAGTAAGGGACACACCAATAATGAAAAACTGTTTTTT. Amino acids: CASSKGHTNNEKLFF.

The chain has TRBV12-3 or TRBV12-4 and TRBJ2-1; 7 nucleotides align to TRBD2. V lost 3 bases to trimming and J lost 12 bases; unmatched junction nucleotides: 5. There are 12 residues in the CDR3. CDR3 loop: CASSFASGAQFF. The CDR3 nucleotides are TGTGCCAGCAGTTTCGCTAGCGGAGCGCAGTTCTTC.

The chain is built from TRBV7-6 and TRBJ2-5; 10 nucleotides match TRBD2. The V gene end was trimmed by 1 base and the J gene end by 2 bases; junction bases not matched to a gene: 4. The CDR3 has 16 amino acids. The germline gives CDR1 SGHVS, CDR2 FNYEAQ. The CDR3 loop reads CASSLGASGGQETQYF. CDR3 DNA: TGTGCCAGCAGCTTAGGCGCTAGCGGGGGTCAAGAGACCCAGTACTTC.

This clone was recorded only once. The rearrangement uses TRBV27 and TRBJ2-7; 8 bases map to TRBD2. The germline CDR1 and CDR2 sequences are MNHEY and SMNVEV (reference sequence). Trimming at V came to 3 bases and at J to 3 bases, leaving 7 bases not matched to a gene. CDR3 length: 15 amino acids. CDR3 in amino acids: CASSFRTGGHYEQYF. The CDR3 nucleotides are TGTGCCAGCAGTTTTAGGACGGGAGGGCACTACGAGCAGTACTTC.

The V call is TRBV11-3, the J call TRBJ2-5, with 7 bases aligning to TRBD1. CDR1 SGHNT and CDR2 YENEEA come from the germline V gene. The junction had 14 bases not matched to a gene; V was cut back by 5 bases and J by 5 bases. The CDR3 length is 16 residues. The CDR3 is CASSRTLTGASETQYF. The CDR3 nucleotides are TGTGCCAGCAGCCGAACCCTTACAGGGGCGTCTGAGACCCAGTACTTC.

This chain uses TRBV4-2 with TRBJ2-1; TRBD2 aligns across 10 bases. J gave up 10 bases and V 4 bases, and 13 bases lay outside the gene matches. Looked up from germline, CDR1 is LGHNA and CDR2 is YNFKEQ. The CDR3 has 16 residues. The CDR3: CASSPAQASGGAEQFF. The CDR3 DNA reads TGTGCCAGCAGCCCAGCCCAGGCTAGCGGGGGAGCCGAGCAGTTCTTC.

This sequence joins TRBV29-1 and TRBJ1-1; no clear D. The CDR3 is 9 amino acids. Trimming cost V 7 bases and J 10 bases, with 10 bases left between them. CDR1 is SQVTM, CDR2 ANQGSEA, per germline. The CDR3 bases are TGCAGCGCCGCCGAGGGAGCTTTCTTT. Protein sequence: CSAAEGAFF.

V usage is TRBV28 and J usage is TRBJ2-5; a weak D match, TRBD1 (6 bases). Trimming took off 8 bases at V and 7 bases at J, with 20 bases between the two ends. CDR1 and CDR2 from the germline V gene are MDHEN and SYDVKM. The CDR3 length is 14 residues. The CDR3 here is CASAGTLQRGTQYF. The CDR3 nucleotides are TGTGCCAGCGCCGGGACACTACAACGGGGGACCCAGTACTTC. The complete variable domain, with remaining parts taken from reference TRBV28 and TRBJ2-5, reads DVKVTQSSRYLVKRTGEKVFLECVQDMDHENMFWYRQDPGLGLRLIYFSYDVKMKEKGDIPEGYSVSREKKERFSLILESASTNQTSMYLCASAGTLQRGTQYFGPGTRLLVL.

The chain uses TRBV27 and TRBJ1-2; 7 bases fit TRBD1. The trim removed 3 bases at V and 5 bases at J, leaving 6 bases unmatched. From germline, CDR1 is MNHEY and CDR2 SMNVEV (reference sequence). The length of the CDR3 is 14 residues. The CDR3 bases are TGTGCCAGCAGTTTCGCGGCAGGGGGGTATGGCTACACCTTC. Encoded protein: CASSFAAGGYGYTF.

This clone was found once. The CDR3 coding sequence is TGTGCCAGCGTACGGACTAGTTTACAGGAGCAGTTCTTC. It encodes CASVRTSLQEQFF. The J gene is TRBJ2-1, the V gene TRBV7-9; 7 nucleotides align to TRBD2. The junction had 11 bases not matched to a gene; V was cut back by 8 bases and J by 10 bases. This CDR3 spans 13 amino acids. Germline V gene sequence: CDR1 SEHNR, CDR2 FQNEAQ (reference sequence).

The V and J genes are TRBV6-6 and TRBJ2-1; no clear D. V was trimmed by 6 bases and J by 0 bases, leaving 12 bases between them. Germline-derived CDR1 and CDR2 are MNHNY and SVGAGI (reference sequence). The CDR3 is 15 amino acids. The CDR3 DNA is TGTGCCAGCAGCCAGCGCCCAAGCTCCTACAATGAGCAGTTCTTC. Translating gives CASSQRPSSYNEQFF.

V is TRBV19 and J is TRBJ1-2, with D perhaps TRBD1 (6 bases). The CDR3 sequence is 14 residues long. From germline, CDR1 is LNHDA and CDR2 SQIVND (reference sequence). V lost 5 bases and J 0 bases, leaving 10 bases between the germline ends. CDR3 sequence reads: CASSSGASNYGYTF. The CDR3 DNA is TGTGCCAGTAGTTCAGGGGCTTCTAACTATGGCTACACCTTC.

The chain's CDR3 is CASSRGTGDNQPQHF. In DNA, the CDR3 is TGTGCCAGCAGCAGGGGGACAGGGGACAATCAGCCCCAGCATTTT. The rearrangement links TRBV11-3 to TRBJ1-5; 10 bases line up with TRBD1. Germline trimming cut 5 bases from V and 3 bases from J; bases unmatched to any gene: 4. This CDR3 has 15 amino acids. The V gene's germline CDR1 is SGHNT and CDR2 YENEEA.

This chain joins TRBV18 and TRBJ2-1; 11 bases are shared with TRBD2. Germline trimming cut 5 bases from V and 8 bases from J; bases unmatched to any gene: 8. The CDR3 runs 15 residues. Germline lookup yields CDR1 KGHSH and CDR2 LQKENI. Here the CDR3 DNA reads TGTGCCAGCTCAGTGCTAGCGGGAGGCCTCGATGAGCAGTTCTTC. Protein: CASSVLAGGLDEQFF. Filled out from reference TRBV18 and TRBJ2-1, the complete variable domain reads NAGVMQNPRHLVRRRGQEARLRCSPMKGHSHVYWYRQLPEEGLKFMVYLQKENIIDESGMPKERFSAEFPKEGPSILRIQQVVRGDSAAYFCASSVLAGGLDEQFFGPGTRLTVL.

The chain is built from TRBV4-1 and TRBJ2-7; 7 bases map to TRBD2. CDR1 is MGHRA, CDR2 YSYEKL, per germline. This CDR3 comprises 15 residues. J gave up 6 bases and V 4 bases, and 12 bases lay outside the gene matches. The CDR3 bases are TGCGCCAGCAGCCTCGGGTTTGGGGGAGGGTTCGAGCAGTACTTC. Translating gives CASSLGFGGGFEQYF.

This clone was seen a few times. This rearrangement joins TRBV18 to TRBJ1-6, with D unresolved. The CDR3 runs to 16 residues. V was cut by 4 bases and J by 7 bases, with 17 bases left in between. Germline CDR1 reads KGHSH; CDR2 reads LQKENI. The CDR3 is CASSQTGSPKNSPLHF. DNA of the CDR3: TGTGCCAGCTCACAAACGGGTTCTCCAAAGAATTCACCCCTCCACTTT.

The chain carries TRBV29-1 and TRBJ1-1; no definite D call. The CDR3 loop spans 13 amino acids. V lost 6 bases and J 7 bases, leaving 18 bases between the germline ends. CDR1 and CDR2 from the germline V gene are SQVTM and ANQGSEA. In nucleotides, the CDR3 is TGCAGCGTAGGACTCGATGGGGTAGGTGAAGCTTTCTTT. Translating it yields CSVGLDGVGEAFF.

The chain links TRBV19 to TRBJ2-2, with TRBD2 as a possible D gene (7 bases). The CDR3 loop spans 15 amino acids. CDR1 is LNHDA and CDR2 is SQIVND in the germline V gene (reference sequence). Trimming left V 5 bases short and J 7 bases short, with 17 bases between. CDR3: CASSVPAGAIGELFF. The CDR3 region has the DNA TGTGCCAGTAGTGTGCCCGCGGGGGCGATCGGGGAGCTGTTTTTT.

The CDR3 loop reads CASSLNRGAMTKNIQYF. CDR3 nucleotide sequence: TGCGCCAGCAGCTTGAATCGGGGGGCGATGACCAAAAACATTCAGTACTTC. The V and J genes are TRBV5-1 and TRBJ2-4; D possibly corresponds to TRBD2 (7 bases). V dropped 1 base and J dropped 2 bases, with 16 bases sitting between them. Germline CDR1 reads SGHRS; CDR2 reads YFSETQ. The CDR3 has 17 amino acids. Filled out from reference TRBV5-1 and TRBJ2-4, the complete variable domain reads KAGVTQTPRYLIKTRGQQVTLSCSPISGHRSVSWYQQTPGQGLQFLFEYFSETQRNKGNFPGRFSGRQFSNSRSEMNVSTLELGDSALYLCASSLNRGAMTKNIQYFGAGTRLSVL.